The clone carrying this T cell receptor (beta chain) was recorded a few times. These data belong to a study of blood T cell repertoires in COVID-19. Trimming removed 2 bases from V and 3 bases from J; junction bases left unmatched: 2. The CDR3 is 15 residues long. Germline CDR1 is SGHKS and CDR2 is YYEKEE (reference sequence). Original processing notes: For nucleated cells, counts were estimated from reference gene primer amplification. Measured with immunoSEQ multiplex PCR; TCRdb has only the in-frame clones, and not every one. D and trimming were read from the DNA, whereas the V and J calls and clone size are those reported in that table. The sample gives about 100,000 clones, 84% of which show up once; around 4.3% is in the top ten.

This receptor was identified in a human donor in a cohort sampled during active COVID-19. The rearrangement uses TRBV5-5 and TRBJ1-6; 7 bases are a match to TRBD1. Sequencing was performed on peripheral blood. CDR3 residues: CASSFTGVYNSPLHF. The CDR3 DNA sequence: TGTGCCAGCAGCTTCACAGGGGTCTATAATTCACCCCTCCACTTT.